This TCR beta chain is drawn from a study of Tregs in tolerant kidney transplant recipients. Whole-study results and caveats: Activated donor B cell expansion appeared to reveal the most relevant donor-specific TCRbeta repertoire. The small number of patients limits these findings pending further validation. This study did not directly address biological reproducibility.

In the case of this clone: Its target is not known.

Unstimulated Tregs (CD4+CD25+CD127-) and CD4+CD25- non-Tregs were sorted from PBMCs. Sequencing used immunoSEQ multiplex PCR; TCRdb keeps in-frame clones, though not all of them. This sample has about 240,000 clones, with roughly 80% found just once. The receptor's source is a human donor in good health. Sequenced material: CD4+ T cells from blood.

CDR3 sequence: CAWSVTSGNTQYF. CDR3 sequence (DNA): TGTGCCTGGAGTGTTACTAGCGGGAATACGCAGTATTTT. The rearrangement joins TRBV30 to TRBJ2-3, with 10 bases fitting TRBD2. The CDR3 totals 13 residues. With V trimmed by 0 bases and J by 7 bases, 1 base remained unmatched. Per germline, CDR1 GTSNPN and CDR2 SVGIG (reference sequence).